The following is a T cell receptor beta chain sequence with its context. Assay used: immunoSEQ multiplex PCR; TCRdb lists only in-frame clones, some missing. The sample lists 1.6 million or so clones, about 98.5% occurring once. This record belongs to a study of shared clonotypes between healthy human individuals. Trimming stripped 1 base from V and 5 bases from J, with 12 bases between. This CDR3 region has 14 residues. Germline CDR1 SGHNT, CDR2 YYREEE (reference sequence). Donors were healthy HIV-negative adults without recent acute infections or vaccinations. The V and J genes are TRBV5-4 and TRBJ2-5, with D unclear. This TCR was sampled from a man aged 25 to 40 in good health. Sequenced input: naive CD4+ T cells sorted from blood. The subset here: CD45RA+ positively selected. The CDR3 region is CASSLTNTRETQYF. CDR3 nucleotide sequence: TGTGCCAGCAGCTTGACAAACACGCGGGAGACCCAGTACTTC.